This passage covers 26 T cell receptor beta chains from one sample sequenced in a study of identical twins. TCRdb called the 5' RACE reads again in MiXCR, with one record for every CDR3 protein. This table has around 1.7 million distinct CDR3 sequences, about 30% appearing once. Sequencing input: cord blood. These receptor sequences come from a newborn girl in good health.

The chain employs TRBV14 and TRBJ2-2; D ambiguous. This CDR3 has 14 residues. V lost 0 bases and J lost 3, with 5 bases in between. From germline, CDR1 is SGHDN and CDR2 FVKESK. In nucleotides, the CDR3 is TGTGCCAGCAGCCAAGAGTCTTACACCGGGGAGCTGTTTTTT. As protein: CASSQESYTGELFF.

V and J are TRBV30 and TRBJ2-3, with a weak D call TRBD2 (6 bases). The CDR3 sequence is 14 residues long. Germline V gene sequence: CDR1 GTSNPN, CDR2 SVGIG (reference sequence). Trimming shortened V by 1 base and J by 0 bases, and 8 bases separated the two germline ends. The CDR3 here is CAWSAGTSTDTQYF. The CDR3 bases are TGTGCCTGGAGTGCGGGGACTAGCACAGATACGCAGTATTTT.

This clonotype was detected only a few times. V gene TRBV5-1 combines with J gene TRBJ1-1; D gene uncertain. This CDR3 has 16 amino acids. The V end was cut by 0 bases, the J end by 5 bases, with 17 bases between. Germline V gives CDR1 SGHRS, CDR2 YFSETQ. The CDR3 reads CASSLGLRPGPTEAFF. DNA of the CDR3: TGCGCCAGCAGCTTGGGCCTCCGGCCCGGCCCGACTGAAGCTTTCTTT.

This clonotype was detected a few times. The chain carries TRBV20-1 and TRBJ1-5; D is possibly TRBD1 (5 bases). The CDR3 has 14 amino acids. V was pared by 1 base and J by 6 bases, with 13 bases between. Looked up from germline, CDR1 is DFQATT and CDR2 is SNEGSKA (reference sequence). Written as DNA, the CDR3 is TGCAGTGCTAGAGTTGATGGGGGTGGTCAGCCCCAGCATTTT. Amino acid sequence: CSARVDGGGQPQHF.

The gene calls are TRBV2 and TRBJ2-5; unclear D gene. The V and J ends lost 2 bases and 11 bases respectively, with 24 bases between them. Germline V gives CDR1 SNHLY, CDR2 FYNNEI. The CDR3 runs to 16 residues. The CDR3 is CASSESPTGQRNEQYF. The CDR3 nucleotides read TGTGCCAGCAGTGAAAGCCCCACCGGGCAGCGCAATGAGCAGTACTTC.

The chain uses TRBV6-2 or TRBV6-3 and TRBJ2-7, with a tentative D call TRBD2 (6 bases). The CDR3 totals 14 residues. Looked up from germline, CDR1 is MNHEY and CDR2 is SVGEGT. Between the trimmed V and J ends, which lost 0 bases and 6 bases, there was a span of 12 bases. The CDR3 region is CASSYSVRGFEQYF. The CDR3 coding sequence is TGTGCCAGCAGTTACTCGGTCCGGGGGTTCGAGCAGTACTTC.

In this sample, this clonotype turned up many times. Relative to the germline gene, one junction end is altered; a read error may explain this. The gene calls are TRBV5-1 and TRBJ2-7; unclear D gene. Germline CDR1 is SGHRS and CDR2 is YFSETQ. CDR3 length: 14 amino acids. CDR3 bases: TGTGCCAGCAGTTTAGTTCCTGGCTCCTACGAGCAGTACTTC. This codes for CASSLVPGSYEQYF. The full variable domain, in which reference TRBV5-1 and TRBJ2-7 provide the parts outside the CDR3, is KAGVTQTPRYLIKTRGQQVTLSCSPISGHRSVSWYQQTPGQGLQFLFEYFSETQRNKGNFPGRFSGRQFSNSRSEMNVSTLELGDSALYLCASSLVPGSYEQYFGPGTRLTVT.

With regard to this clonotype: A single base separates this from a much larger clone, so it may be a read error. The genes are TRBV6-2 or TRBV6-3 and TRBJ2-5, with a possible D match to TRBD2 (6 bases). Germline V CDR1 and CDR2: MNHEY, SVGEGT. There are 13 residues in the CDR3. The CDR3 DNA reads TGTGCCAGCAGTTCGAGGCGGGAAGAGACCCAGTGCTTC. The encoded protein is CASSSRREETQCF.

This clonotype has only a few counts. The V and J genes are TRBV6-1 and TRBJ2-1; 16 bases are a match to TRBD2. Germline values: CDR1 MNHNS, CDR2 SASEGT. The CDR3 has 19 residues. J was trimmed by 2 bases and V by 5 bases; bases with no gene match: 9. The CDR3 is CASSPTGTSGRAAYNEQFF. CDR3 in DNA: TGTGCCAGCAGTCCGACCGGGACTAGCGGGAGGGCCGCCTACAATGAGCAGTTCTTC.

Many counts were recorded for this clonotype. The rearrangement links TRBV27 to TRBJ2-3, with TRBD2 matching 9 bases. V lost 3 bases to trimming and J lost 5 bases; unmatched junction nucleotides: 6. This CDR3 has 15 amino acids. CDR1 is MNHEY and CDR2 is SMNVEV in the germline V gene (reference sequence). For the CDR3, the DNA is TGTGCCAGCAGTTTGGAAGCGGGAGGTGGAGATACGCAGTATTTT. It translates to CASSLEAGGGDTQYF.

This chain uses TRBV11-3 with TRBJ2-1; D unclear. Germline CDR1 and CDR2: SGHNT and YENEEA. V dropped 5 bases and J dropped 2 bases, with 13 bases sitting between them. The CDR3 contains 15 residues. CDR3 protein: CASSELTDPYNEQFF. DNA for the CDR3: TGTGCCAGCAGCGAGCTAACGGACCCCTACAATGAGCAGTTCTTC.

This clonotype was recorded a few times. The J gene is TRBJ1-5, the V gene TRBV20-1; tentatively, D is TRBD1 (6 bases). The CDR3 length is 15 residues. V dropped 3 bases and J dropped 5 bases, with 17 bases sitting between them. Germline V gene sequence: CDR1 DFQATT, CDR2 SNEGSKA (reference sequence). The CDR3 DNA sequence: TGCAGTGCTAGGGCTCTCGGGACAAGATATCAGCCCCAGCATTTT. It encodes CSARALGTRYQPQHF.

This chain connects TRBV5-1 to TRBJ2-1; D remains unclear. V was trimmed by 4 bases and J by 2 bases, leaving 13 bases between them. CDR3 size: 15 residues. In germline, CDR1 is SGHRS, CDR2 YFSETQ. CDR3 sequence: CASSTRVAAYNEQFF. The CDR3 DNA is TGCGCCAGCAGCACCCGGGTAGCCGCCTACAATGAGCAGTTCTTC.

A word on this clonotype: The junction differs from germline at one of its ends, possibly a read error. The chain carries TRBV5-1 and TRBJ2-3; D ambiguous. The CDR3 extends over 13 amino acids. Looked up from germline, CDR1 is SGHRS and CDR2 is YFSETQ. The CDR3 spells CTSSVGVPDTQYF. Written as DNA, the CDR3 is TGCACCAGCAGTGTGGGCGTCCCAGATACGCAGTATTTT.

This clonotype showed up just a few times. V is TRBV20-1 and J is TRBJ2-7; D is ambiguous. Germline V gene data show CDR1 as DFQATT and CDR2 as SNEGSKA (reference sequence). Trimming stripped 3 bases from V and 3 bases from J, with 6 bases between. CDR3 size: 11 residues. DNA for the CDR3: TGCAGTGCTAGTGCAGACTACGAGCAGTACTTC. It codes for CSASADYEQYF.

Only a few counts were recorded for this clonotype. V is TRBV5-1 and J is TRBJ2-3; TRBD1 matches at 12 bases. The CDR3 is 16 amino acids. J gave up 3 bases and V 4 bases, and 6 bases lay outside the gene matches. The germline gives CDR1 SGHRS, CDR2 YFSETQ. CDR3: CASSPGTGGWTDTQYF. CDR3 DNA: TGCGCCAGCAGCCCCGGGACAGGGGGCTGGACAGATACGCAGTATTTT.

The rearrangement uses TRBV20-1 and TRBJ1-5; unclear D gene. This CDR3 is 15 amino acids long. CDR1 DFQATT and CDR2 SNEGSKA come from the germline V gene (reference sequence). Trimming pared 0 bases from V and 1 base from J, leaving 10 bases between. The CDR3 coding sequence is TGCAGTGCTAGAGATCAAGGGCTCAGCAATCAGCCCCAGCATTTT. Protein product: CSARDQGLSNQPQHF.

This sequence joins TRBV2 and TRBJ2-3, with 7 bases identical to TRBD2. The germline V gene has CDR1 SNHLY and CDR2 FYNNEI. The CDR3 covers 16 residues. V trimming: 4 bases; J trimming: 3 bases; junction bases outside the gene matches: 10. Written as DNA, the CDR3 is TGTGCCAGCAGTGGGACTAGATACGGGTCTACAGATACGCAGTATTTT. Its translation: CASSGTRYGSTDTQYF. Complete variable domain (other parts from reference TRBV2 and TRBJ2-3): EPEVTQTPSHQVTQMGQEVILRCVPISNHLYFYWYRQILGQKVEFLVSFYNNEISEKSEIFDDQFSVERPDGSNFTLKIRSTKLEDSAMYFCASSGTRYGSTDTQYFGPGTRLTVL.

The chain carries TRBV7-2 and TRBJ2-7, with TRBD2 identical over 7 bases. The germline V gene has CDR1 SGHTA and CDR2 FQGNSA. Trimming cost V 3 bases and J 4 bases; bases outside gene matches: 6. The CDR3 is 14 amino acids. The CDR3 region is CASSFASGLYEQYF. DNA of the CDR3: TGTGCCAGCAGCTTCGCTAGCGGACTTTACGAGCAGTACTTC.

This chain uses TRBV20-1 with TRBJ2-1; no clear D. Germline CDR1 is DFQATT and CDR2 is SNEGSKA (reference sequence). The V and J ends lost 0 bases and 2 bases respectively, with 8 bases between them. The CDR3 spans 14 residues. The CDR3 loop is CSAREAAAYNEQFF. As DNA, the CDR3 is TGCAGTGCTAGAGAGGCGGCGGCCTACAATGAGCAGTTCTTC.

This clonotype was observed a few times. The chain couples TRBV9 to TRBJ2-7; 15 bases line up with TRBD2. The CDR3 is 17 residues long. V lost 5 bases and J lost 0; bases outside the gene matches: 6. Germline V gene sequence: CDR1 SGDLS, CDR2 YYNGEE. The CDR3 is CASSTGTSGRSSYEQYF. The CDR3, as DNA: TGTGCCAGCAGTACCGGGACTAGCGGGAGGAGCTCCTACGAGCAGTACTTC. Full variable domain (rest looked up from reference TRBV9 and TRBJ2-7): DSGVTQTPKHLITATGQRVTLRCSPRSGDLSVYWYQQSLDQGLQFLIQYYNGEERAKGNILERFSAQQFPDLHSELNLSSLELGDSALYFCASSTGTSGRSSYEQYFGPGTRLTVT.

About this clonotype itself: Germline and junction disagree at one end, which may indicate a read error. The chain has TRBV7-2 and TRBJ1-2; D not certain. CDR1 is SGHTA, CDR2 FQGNSA, per germline. The CDR3 runs to 14 residues. The CDR3 loop is CASSLEGYDYGDTF. The CDR3 region has the DNA TGTGCCAGCAGCTTAGAGGGATATGACTATGGCGACACCTTC.

This clonotype was seen a handful of times. This chain uses TRBV5-1 with TRBJ2-1, with 16 bases fitting TRBD2. The CDR3 is 17 residues long. V gave up 4 bases and J gave up 3 bases; unmatched junction bases: 4. In germline, CDR1 is SGHRS, CDR2 YFSETQ. CDR3 sequence: CASSIGTSGRGYNEQFF. Written as DNA, the CDR3 is TGCGCCAGCAGCATAGGGACTAGCGGGAGGGGCTACAATGAGCAGTTCTTC.

The chain couples TRBV6-2 or TRBV6-3 to TRBJ2-3, with 7 bases fitting TRBD2. CDR3 length: 16 residues. Germline V CDR1 and CDR2: MNHEY, SVGEGT. V lost 1 base and J lost 7; bases outside the gene matches: 11. CDR3 region: CASSYCSSGRSHTQYF. The CDR3 DNA sequence: TGTGCCAGCAGTTACTGTAGTAGCGGGCGTAGTCATACGCAGTATTTT.

This clonotype has just a few counts. V and J are TRBV9 and TRBJ2-5; D gene uncertain. V lost 7 bases, J lost 2 bases, and 15 bases lay in between. CDR3 length equals 14 residues. Germline lookup yields CDR1 SGDLS and CDR2 YYNGEE. The CDR3 is CASGGSGLQETQYF. The CDR3 coding sequence is TGTGCCAGCGGCGGATCAGGCCTTCAAGAGACCCAGTACTTC.

The chain joins TRBV20-1 to TRBJ2-5; D is unresolved. Germline CDR1 reads DFQATT; CDR2 reads SNEGSKA (reference sequence). This CDR3 is built from 13 residues. Trimming removed 1 base from V and 11 bases from J, with 17 bases in between. CDR3 DNA: TGCAGTGCTAGAGGGACCTCGCGCAGTGAGCAGTACTTC. Translated, it gives CSARGTSRSEQYF.